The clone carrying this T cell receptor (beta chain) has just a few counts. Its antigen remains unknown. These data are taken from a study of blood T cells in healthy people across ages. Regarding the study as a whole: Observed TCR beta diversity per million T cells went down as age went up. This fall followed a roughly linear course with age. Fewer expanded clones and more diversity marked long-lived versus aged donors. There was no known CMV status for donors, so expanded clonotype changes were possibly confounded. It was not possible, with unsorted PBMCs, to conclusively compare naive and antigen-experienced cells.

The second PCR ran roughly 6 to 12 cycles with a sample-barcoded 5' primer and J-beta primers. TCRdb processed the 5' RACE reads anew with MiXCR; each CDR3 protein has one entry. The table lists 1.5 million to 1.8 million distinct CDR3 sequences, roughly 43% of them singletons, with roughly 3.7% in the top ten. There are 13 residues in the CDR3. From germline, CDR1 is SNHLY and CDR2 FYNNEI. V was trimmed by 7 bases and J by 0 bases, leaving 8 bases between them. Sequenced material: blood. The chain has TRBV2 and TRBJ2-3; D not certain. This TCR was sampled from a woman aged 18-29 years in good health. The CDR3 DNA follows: TGTGCCAGCAACCTGAAAAGCACAGATACGCAGTATTTT. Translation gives CASNLKSTDTQYF.